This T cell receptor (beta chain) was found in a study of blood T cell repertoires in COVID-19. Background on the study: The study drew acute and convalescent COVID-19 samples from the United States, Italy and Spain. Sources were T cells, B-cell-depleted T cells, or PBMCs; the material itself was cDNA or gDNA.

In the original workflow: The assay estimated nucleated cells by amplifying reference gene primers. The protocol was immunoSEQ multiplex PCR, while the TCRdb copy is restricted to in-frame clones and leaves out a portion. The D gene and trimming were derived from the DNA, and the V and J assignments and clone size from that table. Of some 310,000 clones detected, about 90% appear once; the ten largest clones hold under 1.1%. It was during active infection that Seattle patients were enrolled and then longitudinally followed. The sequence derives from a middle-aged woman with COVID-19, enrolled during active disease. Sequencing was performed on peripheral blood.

In nucleotides, the CDR3 is TGTGCCAGCAATCGGTGGAGCAATCAGCCCCAGCATTTT. Encoded protein: CASNRWSNQPQHF. V and J are TRBV28 and TRBJ1-5, with D unresolved. The CDR3 loop spans 13 amino acids. Germline CDR1 MDHEN, CDR2 SYDVKM. Trimming removed 7 bases at V and 1 base at J, with 8 bases between.